The 30 T cell receptor beta chains below come from one sample, sequenced in a study of cytomegalovirus exposure and HLA in healthy donors. Sequencing was performed with immunoSEQ multiplex PCR; in TCRdb, only in-frame clones are kept and a portion is missing. Here the sample spans roughly 70,000 clones, 85% being singletons. Sequencing was done on a sample of PBMCs. Source of these receptors: a young man in good health and CMV-seronegative.

The chain recombines TRBV19 with TRBJ1-2, with a tentative D call TRBD1 (6 bases). Trimming took 9 bases from V and 8 from J, leaving 19 bases between them. The CDR3 totals 13 residues. CDR1 and CDR2 (germline): LNHDA, SQIVND (reference sequence). Here the CDR3 DNA reads TGTGCCAGCCGAAACTCCAGGGGCGGCGGCTACACCTTC. Amino acids: CASRNSRGGGYTF.

The chain couples TRBV7-2 to TRBJ2-7, with 8 positions matching TRBD2. Germline lookup yields CDR1 SGHTA and CDR2 FQGNSA. V lost 8 bases and J lost 6; bases outside the gene matches: 9. The CDR3 is 13 residues long. The CDR3 DNA is TGTGCCAGCGCTGCCGGGAGGGGGAGCGAGCAGTACTTC. This gives the protein CASAAGRGSEQYF.

This clone was detected once. The rearrangement joins TRBV19 to TRBJ1-1; D remains unclear. Germline V gene data show CDR1 as LNHDA and CDR2 as SQIVND (reference sequence). The CDR3 has 13 amino acids. V was shortened by 1 base and J by 1 base, with 4 bases between the two germline ends. The DNA of the CDR3 is TGTGCCAGTAGTATAGGAGAGAACACTGAAGCTTTCTTT. The encoded protein is CASSIGENTEAFF.

This clone was recorded only once. The genes are TRBV11-3 and TRBJ2-1, with D perhaps matching TRBD2 (5 bases). V lost 5 bases to trimming and J lost 4 bases, with 15 bases between them. The CDR3 length is 15 residues. CDR1 is SGHNT, CDR2 YENEEA, per germline. The chain's CDR3 is CASSPMARTYNEQFF. CDR3 sequence (DNA): TGTGCCAGCAGCCCAATGGCGAGGACTTACAATGAGCAGTTCTTC.

The rearrangement links TRBV27 to TRBJ1-1; D perhaps matches TRBD1 (6 bases). Deletions cut 6 bases from V and 6 bases from J, with 17 bases between. The CDR3 totals 14 residues. Germline loops: CDR1 MNHEY, CDR2 SMNVEV (reference sequence). CDR3 sequence reads: CASRIGGGRAEAFF. CDR3 nucleotides: TGTGCCAGCAGAATTGGGGGGGGGCGGGCTGAAGCTTTCTTT.

The gene calls are TRBV5-1 and TRBJ1-3; 10 bases agree with TRBD1. Germline CDR1 reads SGHRS; CDR2 reads YFSETQ. After removal of 5 bases from V and 3 bases from J, the junction contained 20 bases not matched to a gene. This CDR3 has 20 residues. CDR3 protein: CASSPNTRTGGSWDGNTIYF. In nucleotides, the CDR3 is TGCGCCAGCAGTCCAAATACCAGGACAGGGGGTTCTTGGGATGGAAACACCATATATTTT.

V and J are TRBV7-3 and TRBJ2-2; D unclear. V was cut by 5 bases and J by 3 bases, with 4 bases left in between. The germline V gene encodes CDR1 SGHTA and CDR2 FQGTGA. The CDR3 sequence is 12 residues long. In DNA form, the CDR3 reads TGTGCCAGCAGCCGTTACACCGGGGAGCTGTTTTTT. The encoded protein is CASSRYTGELFF.

This chain joins TRBV7-9 and TRBJ2-7; weak D call: TRBD2 (5 bases). Germline V gives CDR1 SEHNR, CDR2 FQNEAQ (reference sequence). The CDR3 runs 14 residues. Trimming took 5 bases from V and 9 from J, leaving 20 bases between them. The CDR3 reads CASSPDYIRGVQYV. The CDR3 bases are TGTGCCAGCAGCCCAGACTATATACGAGGTGTGCAGTACGTC.

V usage is TRBV5-1 and J usage is TRBJ1-3, with D possibly matching TRBD1 (6 bases). From germline, CDR1 is SGHRS and CDR2 YFSETQ. V dropped 3 bases and J dropped 8 bases, with 9 bases sitting between them. CDR3 length equals 12 residues. The CDR3 loop is CASSSQGDTIYF. CDR3 sequence (DNA): TGCGCCAGCAGCTCACAGGGAGACACCATATATTTT.

V gene TRBV18 combines with J gene TRBJ2-1, with TRBD2 identical over 11 bases. The ends lost 3 bases at V and 2 bases at J; junction bases unmatched: 12. The germline V gene encodes CDR1 KGHSH and CDR2 LQKENI. The CDR3 length is 19 residues. CDR3 in amino acids: CASSPRTSGSRSAYNEQFF. Here the CDR3 DNA reads TGTGCCAGCTCACCTAGAACTAGCGGGAGCCGGAGTGCCTACAATGAGCAGTTCTTC.

The chain combines TRBV2 with TRBJ2-6, with no clear D. The ends were cut back, 0 bases at V and 3 bases at J, with 6 bases in the middle. Germline V CDR1 and CDR2: SNHLY, FYNNEI. CDR3 length: 15 amino acids. CDR3 nucleotides: TGTGCCAGCAGTGAAGCGCGGTTTGGGGCCAACGTCCTGACTTTC. It specifies CASSEARFGANVLTF.

V usage is TRBV6-1 and J usage is TRBJ1-5; 8 bases fit TRBD1. Germline CDR1 and CDR2: MNHNS and SASEGT. V shed 3 bases, J shed 7 bases, and the junction held 8 bases outside the gene matches. The CDR3 runs 15 residues. In nucleotides, the CDR3 is TGTGCCAGCAGTGACTTTAGACAGGGGCTCCAGCCCCAGCATTTT. Translating gives CASSDFRQGLQPQHF.

The chain recombines TRBV4-3 with TRBJ2-5; the D gene is possibly TRBD2 (5 bases). The CDR3 contains 16 residues. Trimming took off 5 bases at V and 3 bases at J, with 19 bases between the two ends. Germline V gene data show CDR1 as LGHNA and CDR2 as YSLEER. CDR3 in amino acids: CASSALRGDGEETQYF. In DNA form, the CDR3 reads TGCGCCAGCAGCGCCCTCCGGGGTGATGGGGAAGAGACCCAGTACTTC.

The chain couples TRBV19 to TRBJ1-1; 7 nucleotides agree with TRBD1. Germline CDR1 and CDR2: LNHDA and SQIVND (reference sequence). This CDR3 is built from 16 residues. V shed 10 bases and J 1 base; nucleotides not matched to a gene: 15. CDR3 loop: CATQVRTGGSNTEAFF. The DNA for the CDR3 is TGTGCCACCCAAGTACGGACAGGAGGTTCGAACACTGAAGCTTTCTTT.

The J gene is TRBJ1-4, the V gene TRBV4-2; D gene ambiguous. The CDR3 covers 16 residues. Germline V lookup: CDR1 LGHNA, CDR2 YNFKEQ. Trimming shortened V by 1 base and J by 0 bases, and 9 bases separated the two germline ends. The CDR3 nucleotides read TGTGCCAGCAGCCAAGCACAATCTGCAACTAATGAAAAACTGTTTTTT. As protein: CASSQAQSATNEKLFF.

This clone was counted once. This rearrangement joins TRBV29-1 to TRBJ2-7; D unresolved. Germline loops: CDR1 SQVTM, CDR2 ANQGSEA. With 6 bases removed from V and 3 bases from J, the gap between germline ends came to 6 bases. There are 10 residues in the CDR3. The CDR3 spells CSVGSYEQYF. DNA for the CDR3: TGCAGCGTGGGCAGCTACGAGCAGTACTTC.

The chain carries TRBV20-1 and TRBJ2-1, with TRBD2 as a possible D gene (6 bases). Germline V CDR1 and CDR2: DFQATT, SNEGSKA (reference sequence). The germline V and J ends were trimmed by 6 bases and 10 bases, with 13 bases remaining between them. The CDR3 extends over 11 amino acids. The CDR3 DNA follows: TGCAGTGCCCCGGGACTTTTCGAGCAGTTCTTC. Its protein is CSAPGLFEQFF.

The CDR3 sequence is CAWSVPPQGGVLFNQPQHF. The CDR3, as DNA: TGTGCCTGGAGTGTACCCCCACAGGGAGGGGTTTTGTTCAATCAGCCCCAGCATTTT. The genes are TRBV30 and TRBJ1-5; a weak D match, TRBD1 (6 bases). CDR1 and CDR2 (germline): GTSNPN, SVGIG (reference sequence). The CDR3 spans 19 residues. Trimming pared 0 bases from V and 3 bases from J, leaving 24 bases between.

The chain carries TRBV29-1 and TRBJ1-3; a weak D match, TRBD1 (5 bases). In germline, CDR1 is SQVTM, CDR2 ANQGSEA. Trimming took 4 bases from V and 0 from J, leaving 10 bases between them. CDR3 length: 14 amino acids. CDR3 in DNA: TGCAGCGTTGTAGACAGCGTCTCTGGAAACACCATATATTTT. Protein: CSVVDSVSGNTIYF.

V is TRBV5-6 and J is TRBJ2-5, with a possible D match to TRBD2 (7 bases). CDR3 length: 15 amino acids. CDR1 SGHDT and CDR2 YYEEEE come from the germline V gene. V was pared by 5 bases and J by 1 base, with 15 bases between. The CDR3 coding sequence is TGTGCCAGCAGTTGGGAGGGAGGGGGCCAAGAGACCCAGTACTTC. Translating gives CASSWEGGGQETQYF.

CDR3: CASSLLTGGMSGELFF. The CDR3 DNA reads as TGTGCCAGCAGCTTATTGACAGGGGGAATGTCCGGGGAGCTGTTTTTT. The chain uses TRBV7-6 and TRBJ2-2, with 9 bases identical to TRBD1. The CDR3 covers 16 residues. With V trimmed by 2 bases and J by 6 bases, 7 bases remained unmatched. CDR1 and CDR2 from the germline V gene are SGHVS and FNYEAQ.

This chain connects TRBV11-2 to TRBJ1-6, with TRBD1 as a possible D gene (6 bases). Germline CDR1 is SGHAT and CDR2 is FQNNGV. This CDR3 comprises 15 residues. V was shortened by 0 bases and J by 9 bases, with 12 bases between the two germline ends. Here the CDR3 reads CASSLDGRGTSPLHF. CDR3 DNA sequence: TGTGCCAGCAGCTTAGACGGCAGGGGAACTTCACCCCTCCACTTT.

The J gene is TRBJ2-7, the V gene TRBV7-7; 7 bases align to TRBD1. This CDR3 has 15 amino acids. Per the germline V gene, CDR1 is SSHAT and CDR2 is FNYEAQ (reference sequence). CDR3 amino acids: CAVPASRGQDYEQYF. DNA of the CDR3: TGTGCGGTCCCCGCTAGTAGAGGACAGGATTACGAGCAGTACTTC.

The rearrangement joins TRBV5-1 to TRBJ2-3; 8 nucleotides match TRBD2. In germline, CDR1 is SGHRS, CDR2 YFSETQ. The CDR3 runs 15 residues. Trimming at V came to 2 bases and at J to 4 bases, leaving 6 bases not matched to a gene. The CDR3, as DNA: TGCGCCAGCAGCTTCGAACTAGCGGCAGCAGATACGCAGTATTTT. Protein sequence: CASSFELAAADTQYF.

V gene TRBV6-1 combines with J gene TRBJ2-7, with 11 bases that match TRBD1. The ends lost 3 bases at V and 4 bases at J; junction bases unmatched: 8. The CDR3 has 16 residues. Germline V lookup: CDR1 MNHNS, CDR2 SASEGT. The CDR3 coding sequence is TGTGCCAGCAGTGAGTTCCCGGGACAGGGGGGATACGAGCAGTACGTC. Translated: CASSEFPGQGGYEQYV.

The V and J genes are TRBV13 and TRBJ2-2; D gene uncertain. The CDR3 length is 14 residues. V lost 6 bases and J 4 bases, leaving 12 bases between the germline ends. CDR1 and CDR2 from the germline V gene are PRHDT and FYEKMQ (reference sequence). The CDR3 loop is CASRTGSATGELFF. The CDR3 bases are TGTGCCAGCAGAACCGGGTCTGCCACCGGGGAGCTGTTTTTT.

This chain joins TRBV18 and TRBJ1-5; D is uncertain. The CDR3 covers 13 residues. The germline V gene encodes CDR1 KGHSH and CDR2 LQKENI. V lost 2 bases and J 7 bases, leaving 9 bases between the germline ends. For the CDR3, the DNA is TGTGCCAGCTCACCATCTGGAGGCCAGCCCCAGCATTTT. Protein: CASSPSGGQPQHF.

This chain connects TRBV4-3 to TRBJ2-5, with TRBD1 as a possible D gene (6 bases). Deletions cut 0 bases from V and 4 bases from J, with 12 bases between. Germline lookup yields CDR1 LGHNA and CDR2 YSLEER. The CDR3 is made up of 15 amino acids. CDR3 loop: CASSQESRGGETQYF. CDR3 DNA sequence: TGCGCCAGCAGCCAAGAGTCTCGAGGGGGAGAGACCCAGTACTTC.

This clone was recorded once. The V gene is TRBV11-2, the J gene TRBJ1-1; 7 bases align to TRBD1. Germline CDR1 reads SGHAT; CDR2 reads FQNNGV. V was pared by 6 bases and J by 0 bases, with 1 base of the junction left unmatched. The CDR3 length is 13 residues. CDR3 amino acids: CASRGTVNTEAFF. In DNA form, the CDR3 reads TGTGCCAGCAGGGGGACAGTGAACACTGAAGCTTTCTTT.

This clone was counted many times. The chain combines TRBV30 with TRBJ1-1; no clear D. This CDR3 contains 12 residues. V was pared by 7 bases and J by 1 base, with 10 bases between. Germline CDR1 GTSNPN, CDR2 SVGIG (reference sequence). The DNA of the CDR3 is TGTGCCTCAACCGGGAGGAACACTGAAGCTTTCTTT. Translating gives CASTGRNTEAFF.